This TCR beta chain is drawn from a study of OX40 agonist ivuxolimab in advanced cancers. Study context: Partial responses were recorded for three patients, including one with hepatocellular carcinoma and two with cutaneous melanoma.

The study sampled blood at baseline, cycle 4 day 1, and cycle 7 day 1. Per germline, CDR1 MDHEN and CDR2 SYDVKM. The CDR3 contains 14 residues. J lost 4 bases, V lost 6 bases, and 3 bases had no gene match. Profiled with immunoSEQ multiplex PCR; TCRdb holds only in-frame clones, not every one. This table holds 99,000 or so clones, approximately 94% found once. Details on this clone: As yet, its antigen is unknown.

Findings and caveats of the study: Patients with a partial response at 0.1-3.0 mg/kg had among the lowest clonal expansion.

Sequenced here: CD4+ or CD8+ T cells sorted from blood, sampled in a trial of the OX40 agonist ivuxolimab. V is TRBV28 and J is TRBJ2-5; the match to TRBD2 covers 12 bases. This TCR came from an adult with an advanced solid tumor such as melanoma, head and neck, liver or kidney cancer. CDR3 sequence: CASRTSGSRETQYF. The CDR3 DNA reads TGTGCCAGCAGGACTAGCGGGAGCAGAGAGACCCAGTACTTC. Combining the CDR3 with reference TRBV28 and TRBJ2-5 gives the whole variable domain DVKVTQSSRYLVKRTGEKVFLECVQDMDHENMFWYRQDPGLGLRLIYFSYDVKMKEKGDIPEGYSVSREKKERFSLILESASTNQTSMYLCASRTSGSRETQYFGPGTRLLVL.